This record concerns one T cell receptor (beta chain) sequence. These data belong to a study of T cell changes during pregnancy in multiple sclerosis. Measured with immunoSEQ multiplex PCR; TCRdb has only the in-frame clones, and not every one. The repertoire holds about 38,000 clones, 90% seen once, with about 0.6% in the top ten. The CDR3 sequence is 14 residues long. CDR1 and CDR2 (germline): SQVTM, ANQGSEA. Trimming removed 7 bases at V and 7 bases at J, with 19 bases between. V gene TRBV29-1 combines with J gene TRBJ2-2; D unresolved. The sample in question was CD4+ T cells from peripheral blood mononuclear cells, obtained in the second trimester of pregnancy. The TCR was taken from a female donor with multiple sclerosis, enrolled in a pregnancy study. CDR3 region: CSAQRSSSNGELFF. Here the CDR3 DNA reads TGCAGCGCCCAAAGGAGTTCTTCTAACGGGGAGCTGTTTTTT.